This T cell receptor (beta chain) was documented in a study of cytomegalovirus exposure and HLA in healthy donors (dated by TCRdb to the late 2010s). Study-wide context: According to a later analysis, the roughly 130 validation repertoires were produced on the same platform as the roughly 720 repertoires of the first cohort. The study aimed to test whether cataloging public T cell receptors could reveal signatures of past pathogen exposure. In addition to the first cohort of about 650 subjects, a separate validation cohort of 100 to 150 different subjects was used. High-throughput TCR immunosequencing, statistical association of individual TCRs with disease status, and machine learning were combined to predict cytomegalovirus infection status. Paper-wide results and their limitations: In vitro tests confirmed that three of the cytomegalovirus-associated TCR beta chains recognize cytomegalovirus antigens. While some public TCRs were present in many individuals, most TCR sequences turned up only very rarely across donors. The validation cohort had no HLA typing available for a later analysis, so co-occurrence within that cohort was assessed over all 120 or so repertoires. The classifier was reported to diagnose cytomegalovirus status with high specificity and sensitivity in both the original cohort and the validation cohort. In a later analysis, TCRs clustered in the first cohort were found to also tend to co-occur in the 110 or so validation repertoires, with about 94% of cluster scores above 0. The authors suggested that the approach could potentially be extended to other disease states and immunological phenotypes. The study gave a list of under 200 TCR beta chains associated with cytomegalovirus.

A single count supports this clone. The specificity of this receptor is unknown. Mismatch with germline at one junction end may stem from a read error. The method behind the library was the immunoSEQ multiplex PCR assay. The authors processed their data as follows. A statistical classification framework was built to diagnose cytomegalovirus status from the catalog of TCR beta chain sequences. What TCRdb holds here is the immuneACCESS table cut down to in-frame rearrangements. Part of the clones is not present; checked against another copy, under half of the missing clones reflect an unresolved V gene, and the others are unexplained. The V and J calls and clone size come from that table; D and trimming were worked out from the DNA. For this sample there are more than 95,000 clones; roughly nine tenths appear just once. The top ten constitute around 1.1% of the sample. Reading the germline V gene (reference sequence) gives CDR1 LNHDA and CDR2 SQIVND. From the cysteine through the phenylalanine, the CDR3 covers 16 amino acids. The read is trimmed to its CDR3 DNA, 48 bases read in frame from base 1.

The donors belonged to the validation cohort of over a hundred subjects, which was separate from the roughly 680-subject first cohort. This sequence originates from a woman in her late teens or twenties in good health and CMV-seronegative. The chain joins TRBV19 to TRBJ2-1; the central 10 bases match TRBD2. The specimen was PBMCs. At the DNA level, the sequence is TGTGCCAGTCGTATAGCGGGGGGAAGCTCCTACAATGAGCAGTTCTTC. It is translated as CASRIAGGSSYNEQFF.